The T cell receptor (beta chain) described here comes from a study of T cell changes during pregnancy in multiple sclerosis (dated by TCRdb to between 2018 and 2021). Study-wide context: In women with multiple sclerosis, the researchers looked at how the T cell repertoire shifted as pregnancy progressed.

The germline V gene provides CDR1 SGHDT and CDR2 YYEEEE. For this chain, trimming is 1 base at the V end and 6 bases at the J end, and the number of junction bases without a gene match is 9. The CDR3 sequence holds 15 residues, the cysteine and phenylalanine included. This entry keeps only the CDR3 DNA: 45 bases, framed from base 1. Library prep was done by the immunoSEQ multiplex PCR assay. This immuneACCESS table, as held by TCRdb, lists in-frame sequences with V and J called but not all clones. Of the missing ones, under half trace to an unresolved V gene in checked studies; the others have no known cause. The sample records fewer than 20,000 clones, 85% to 90% of which are singletons. Approximately 1.3% of the sample comes from the top ten. A word on this clone: Its antigen is currently not known. Base qualities are missing; no much larger clone stands one base away.

The source material was CD4+ T cells from peripheral blood mononuclear cells, sampled in the first trimester of pregnancy. The origin of this receptor is a female donor in good health, enrolled as a control in a pregnancy study. The sequence is built from TRBV5-6 and TRBJ2-5, and TRBD1 aligns with 7 junction nucleotides. The nucleotides are TGTGCCAGCAGCTTGTATCTGACAGGGAGACAGACCCAGTACTTC. This gives the protein CASSLYLTGRQTQYF.